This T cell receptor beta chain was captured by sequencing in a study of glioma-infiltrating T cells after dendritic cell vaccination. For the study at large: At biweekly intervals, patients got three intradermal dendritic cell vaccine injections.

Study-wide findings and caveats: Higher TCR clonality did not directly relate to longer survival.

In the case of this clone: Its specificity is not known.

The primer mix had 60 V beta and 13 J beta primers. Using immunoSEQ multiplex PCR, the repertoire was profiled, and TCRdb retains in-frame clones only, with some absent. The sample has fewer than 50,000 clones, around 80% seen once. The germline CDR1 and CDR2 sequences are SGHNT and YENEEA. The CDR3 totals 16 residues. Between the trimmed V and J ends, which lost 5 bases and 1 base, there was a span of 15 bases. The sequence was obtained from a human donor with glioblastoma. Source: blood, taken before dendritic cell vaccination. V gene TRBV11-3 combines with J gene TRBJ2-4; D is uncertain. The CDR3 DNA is TGTGCCAGCAGCGGTCAGTGGTCATGGGCCAAAAACATTCAGTACTTC. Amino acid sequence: CASSGQWSWAKNIQYF.